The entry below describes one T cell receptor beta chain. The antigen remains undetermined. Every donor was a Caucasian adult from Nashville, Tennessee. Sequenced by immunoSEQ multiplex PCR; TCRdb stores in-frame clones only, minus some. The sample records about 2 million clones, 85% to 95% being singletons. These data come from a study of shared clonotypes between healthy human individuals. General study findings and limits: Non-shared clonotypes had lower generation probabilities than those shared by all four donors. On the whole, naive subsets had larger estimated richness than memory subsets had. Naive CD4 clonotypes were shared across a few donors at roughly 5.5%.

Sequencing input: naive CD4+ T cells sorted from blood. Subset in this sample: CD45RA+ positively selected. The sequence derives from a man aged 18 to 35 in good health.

CDR3 protein: CAIQNWLAGGKGPNTGELFF. CDR3 nucleotide sequence: TGTGCCATCCAAAATTGGCTAGCGGGAGGGAAAGGACCGAACACCGGGGAGCTGTTTTTT. This chain uses TRBV10-3 with TRBJ2-2; TRBD2 matches 12 bases. V trimming: 8 bases; J trimming: 0 bases; junction bases outside the gene matches: 16. Germline CDR1 and CDR2: ENHRY and SYGVKD. The CDR3 runs to 20 residues.